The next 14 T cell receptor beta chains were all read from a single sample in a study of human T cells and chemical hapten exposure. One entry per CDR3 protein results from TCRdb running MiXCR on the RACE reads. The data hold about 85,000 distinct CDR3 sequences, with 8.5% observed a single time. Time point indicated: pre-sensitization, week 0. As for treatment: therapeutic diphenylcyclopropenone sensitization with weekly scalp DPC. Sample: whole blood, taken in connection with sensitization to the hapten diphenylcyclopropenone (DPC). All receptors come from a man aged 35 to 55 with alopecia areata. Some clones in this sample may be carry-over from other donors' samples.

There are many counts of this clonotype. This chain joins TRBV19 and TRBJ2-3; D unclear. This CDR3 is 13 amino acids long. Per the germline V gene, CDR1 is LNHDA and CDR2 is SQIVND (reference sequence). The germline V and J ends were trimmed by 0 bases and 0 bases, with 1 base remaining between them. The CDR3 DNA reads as TGTGCCAGTAGTATAGACAGCACAGATACGCAGTATTTT. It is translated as CASSIDSTDTQYF.

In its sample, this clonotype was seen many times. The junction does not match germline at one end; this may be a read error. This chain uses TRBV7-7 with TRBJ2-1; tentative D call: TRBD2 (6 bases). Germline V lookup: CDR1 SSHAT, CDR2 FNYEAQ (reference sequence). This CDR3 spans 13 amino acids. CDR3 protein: CASSLAEADEQFF. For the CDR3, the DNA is TGTGCTAGCAGCTTAGCGGAAGCGGATGAGCAGTTCTTC.

Here the CDR3 reads CASGTNYEQYV. The CDR3 DNA follows: TGTGCCAGCGGTACAAACTACGAGCAGTACGTC. The chain carries TRBV27 and TRBJ2-7; D remains unclear. This CDR3 has 11 residues. Germline V gene lookup returns CDR1 MNHEY and CDR2 SMNVEV (reference sequence). Trimming removed 8 bases from V and 3 bases from J, with 8 bases in between.

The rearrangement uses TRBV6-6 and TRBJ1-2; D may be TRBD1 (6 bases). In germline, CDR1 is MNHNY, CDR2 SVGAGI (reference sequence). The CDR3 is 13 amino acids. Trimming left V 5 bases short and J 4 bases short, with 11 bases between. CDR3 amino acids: CASSEDRSYGYTF. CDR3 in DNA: TGTGCCAGCAGTGAGGACAGAAGCTATGGCTACACCTTC.

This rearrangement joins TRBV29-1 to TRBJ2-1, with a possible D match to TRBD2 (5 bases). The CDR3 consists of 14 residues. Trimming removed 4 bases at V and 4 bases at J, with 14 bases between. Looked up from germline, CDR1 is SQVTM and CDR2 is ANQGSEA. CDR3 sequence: CSVAIGGGYNEQFF. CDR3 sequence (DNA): TGCAGCGTTGCAATCGGAGGCGGATACAATGAGCAGTTCTTC.

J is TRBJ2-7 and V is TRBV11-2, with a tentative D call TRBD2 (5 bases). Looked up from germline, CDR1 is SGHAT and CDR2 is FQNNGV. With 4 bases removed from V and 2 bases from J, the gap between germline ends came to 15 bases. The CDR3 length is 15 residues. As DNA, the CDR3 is TGTGCCAGCAGCTCTTCCAGCGGTAATACCTACGAGCAGTACGTC. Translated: CASSSSSGNTYEQYV.

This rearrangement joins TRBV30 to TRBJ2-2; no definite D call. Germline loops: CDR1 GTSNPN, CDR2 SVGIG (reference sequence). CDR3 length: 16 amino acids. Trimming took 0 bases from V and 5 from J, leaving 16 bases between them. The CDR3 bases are TGTGCCTGGAGTGTATTGAGAGACATAAAGACCGGGGAGCTGTTTTTT. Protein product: CAWSVLRDIKTGELFF.

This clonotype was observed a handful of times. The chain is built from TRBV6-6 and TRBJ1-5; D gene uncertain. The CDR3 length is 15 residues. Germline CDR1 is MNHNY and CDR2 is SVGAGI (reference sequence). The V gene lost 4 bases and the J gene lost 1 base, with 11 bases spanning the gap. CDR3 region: CASSWMGTSNQPQHF. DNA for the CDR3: TGTGCCAGCAGTTGGATGGGCACCAGCAATCAGCCCCAGCATTTT.

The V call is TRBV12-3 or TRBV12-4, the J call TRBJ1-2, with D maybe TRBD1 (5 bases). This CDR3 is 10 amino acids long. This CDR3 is CPRGAGGYTF. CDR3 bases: TGTCCGCGTGGGGCCGGCGGCTACACCTTC.

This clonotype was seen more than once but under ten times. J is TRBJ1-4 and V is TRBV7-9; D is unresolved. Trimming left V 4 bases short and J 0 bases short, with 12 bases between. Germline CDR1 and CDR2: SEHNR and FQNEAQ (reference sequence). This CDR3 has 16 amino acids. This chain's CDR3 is CASSSLVGTTNEKLFF. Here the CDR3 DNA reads TGTGCCAGCAGCTCCCTTGTAGGGACAACTAATGAAAAACTGTTTTTT.

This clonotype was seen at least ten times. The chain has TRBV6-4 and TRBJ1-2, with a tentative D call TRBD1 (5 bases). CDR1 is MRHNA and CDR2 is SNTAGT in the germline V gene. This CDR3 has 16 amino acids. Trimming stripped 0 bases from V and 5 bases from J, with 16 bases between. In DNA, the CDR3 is TGTGCCAGCAGTGACTCGAGAGGGGCCAGCTCATATGGCTACACCTTC. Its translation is CASSDSRGASSYGYTF.

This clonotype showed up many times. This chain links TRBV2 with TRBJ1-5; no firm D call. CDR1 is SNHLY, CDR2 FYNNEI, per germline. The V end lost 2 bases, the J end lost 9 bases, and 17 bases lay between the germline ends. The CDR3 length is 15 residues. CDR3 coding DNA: TGTGCCAGCAGTGAACAGACCGTCGTCGGGGTGCCCCAGCATTTT. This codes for CASSEQTVVGVPQHF.

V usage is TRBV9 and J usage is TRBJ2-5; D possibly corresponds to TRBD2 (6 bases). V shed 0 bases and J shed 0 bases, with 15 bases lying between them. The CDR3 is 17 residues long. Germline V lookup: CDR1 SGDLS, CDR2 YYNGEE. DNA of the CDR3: TGTGCCAGCAGCGTAGCGGCTAGCGAGATGTACCAAGAGACCCAGTACTTC. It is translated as CASSVAASEMYQETQYF.

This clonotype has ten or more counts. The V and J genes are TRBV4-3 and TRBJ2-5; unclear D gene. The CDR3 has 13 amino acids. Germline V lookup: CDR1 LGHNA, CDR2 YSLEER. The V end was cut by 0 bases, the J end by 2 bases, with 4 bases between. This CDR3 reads CASSQELQETQYF. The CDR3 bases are TGCGCCAGCAGCCAAGAACTGCAAGAGACCCAGTACTTC.